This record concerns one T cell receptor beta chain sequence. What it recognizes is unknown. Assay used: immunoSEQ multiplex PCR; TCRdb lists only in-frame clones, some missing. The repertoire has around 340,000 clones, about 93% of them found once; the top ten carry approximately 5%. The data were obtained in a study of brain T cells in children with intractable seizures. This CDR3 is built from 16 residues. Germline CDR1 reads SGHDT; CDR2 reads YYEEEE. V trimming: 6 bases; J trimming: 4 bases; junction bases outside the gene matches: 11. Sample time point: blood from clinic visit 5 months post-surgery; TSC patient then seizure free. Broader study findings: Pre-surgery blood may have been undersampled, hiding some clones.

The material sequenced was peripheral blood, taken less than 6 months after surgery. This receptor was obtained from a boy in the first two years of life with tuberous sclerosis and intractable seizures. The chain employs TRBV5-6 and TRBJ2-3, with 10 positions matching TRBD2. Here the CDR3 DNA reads TGTGCCAGCACTTTCACTCAGCGGGAGGGGGCAGATACGCAGTATTTT. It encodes CASTFTQREGADTQYF.